This TCR beta chain was documented in a study of CD8+ T cells in alopecia areata. Across the whole study: A regimen of oral tofacitinib, 5 to 10 mg twice daily, was given to treated patients. Overall study findings and caveats: The study found that many expanded lesional clones persisted in scalp and blood during tofacitinib.

Treatment of the sample: oral pan-JAK inhibitor, 5-10 mg twice daily. Of note for this clone: Its antigen remains unknown.

RNA was extracted and reverse transcribed into cDNA as the sequencing template. Produced via immunoSEQ multiplex PCR; TCRdb's table is partial and in-frame only. The sample has hundreds of thousands of clones, over 45% seen once. Unmatched junction bases numbered 7, after V lost 3 bases and J lost 0 bases. This CDR3 spans 16 amino acids. The TCR was taken from a human donor with alopecia areata. This specimen consisted of CD4+ T cells sorted from blood, obtained at week 24, from a patient treated with tofacitinib. The rearrangement uses TRBV23-1 and TRBJ1-2, with 7 nucleotides matching TRBD1. TRBV23-1 is an ORF, and what it does is uncertain. The CDR3 DNA sequence: TGCGCCAGCAGTCAGTGGACAGGAGCGTCTAACTATGGCTACACCTTC. It encodes CASSQWTGASNYGYTF.